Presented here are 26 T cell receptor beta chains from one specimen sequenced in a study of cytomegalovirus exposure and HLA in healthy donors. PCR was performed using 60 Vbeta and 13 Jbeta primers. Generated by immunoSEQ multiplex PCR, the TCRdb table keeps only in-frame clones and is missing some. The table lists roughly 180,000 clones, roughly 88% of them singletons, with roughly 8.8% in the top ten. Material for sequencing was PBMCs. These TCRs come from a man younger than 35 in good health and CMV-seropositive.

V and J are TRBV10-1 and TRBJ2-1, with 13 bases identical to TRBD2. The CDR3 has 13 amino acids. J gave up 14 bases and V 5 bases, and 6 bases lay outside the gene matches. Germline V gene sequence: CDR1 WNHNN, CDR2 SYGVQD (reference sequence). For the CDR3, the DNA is TGCGCCAGCAGTAAGACTAGCGGGGGGCTCGAGTTCTTC. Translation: CASSKTSGGLEFF.

The DNA of the CDR3 is TGTGCCAGCAGTGGCTTCGGGAGGACGACTGAAGCTTTCTTT. It is translated as CASSGFGRTTEAFF. The V gene is TRBV27, the J gene TRBJ1-1, with D unresolved. The CDR3 runs 14 residues. V was cut by 5 bases and J by 5 bases, with 15 bases left in between. Germline V gives CDR1 MNHEY, CDR2 SMNVEV (reference sequence).

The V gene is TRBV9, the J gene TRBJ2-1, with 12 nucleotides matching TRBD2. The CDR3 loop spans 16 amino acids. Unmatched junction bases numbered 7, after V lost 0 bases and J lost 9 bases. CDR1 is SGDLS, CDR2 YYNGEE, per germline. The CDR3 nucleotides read TGTGCCAGCAGCGTAGGCCTAGCGGGGGGGCTCCGTGAGCAGTTCTTC. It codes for CASSVGLAGGLREQFF.

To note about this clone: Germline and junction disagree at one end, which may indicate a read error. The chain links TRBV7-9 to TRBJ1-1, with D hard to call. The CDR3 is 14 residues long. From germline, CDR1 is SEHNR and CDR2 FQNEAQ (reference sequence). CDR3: CSSSLGAGNTEAFF. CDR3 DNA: TGTTCCAGCAGCTTAGGTGCAGGGAACACTGAAGCTTTCTTT.

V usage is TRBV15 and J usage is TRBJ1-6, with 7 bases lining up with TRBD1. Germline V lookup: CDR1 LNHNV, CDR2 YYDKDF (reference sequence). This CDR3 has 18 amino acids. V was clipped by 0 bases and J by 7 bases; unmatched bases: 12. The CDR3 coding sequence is TGTGCCACCAGCAGAGAAATTCACCGGGACAGTAAAAATTCACCCCTCCACTTT. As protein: CATSREIHRDSKNSPLHF.

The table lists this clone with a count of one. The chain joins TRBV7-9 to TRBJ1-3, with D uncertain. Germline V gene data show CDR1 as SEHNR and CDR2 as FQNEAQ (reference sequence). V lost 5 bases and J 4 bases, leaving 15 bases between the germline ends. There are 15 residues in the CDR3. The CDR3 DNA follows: TGTGCCAGCAGCGCAACTCAGGCACAGGGAAACACCATATATTTT. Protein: CASSATQAQGNTIYF.

CDR3 region: CASSQDPMARELFF. The CDR3 DNA is TGCGCCAGCAGCCAAGATCCAATGGCAAGGGAGCTGTTTTTT. V usage is TRBV4-3 and J usage is TRBJ2-2, with D hard to call. Germline V gene sequence: CDR1 LGHNA, CDR2 YSLEER. This CDR3 is 14 amino acids long. V lost 0 bases and J 9 bases, leaving 11 bases between the germline ends.

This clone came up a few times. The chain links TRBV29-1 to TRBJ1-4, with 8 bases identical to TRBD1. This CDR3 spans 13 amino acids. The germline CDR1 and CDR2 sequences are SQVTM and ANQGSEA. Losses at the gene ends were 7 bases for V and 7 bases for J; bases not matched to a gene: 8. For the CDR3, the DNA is TGCAGCGCACAGGGGGGATTTAGTGAAAAACTGTTTTTT. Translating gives CSAQGGFSEKLFF.

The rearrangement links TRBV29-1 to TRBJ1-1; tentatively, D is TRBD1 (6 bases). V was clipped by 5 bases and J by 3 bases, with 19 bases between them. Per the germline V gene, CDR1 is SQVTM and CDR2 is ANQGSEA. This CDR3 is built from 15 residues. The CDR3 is CSVQLYLGAHTEAFF. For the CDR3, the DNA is TGCAGCGTTCAACTATACTTGGGGGCGCACACTGAAGCTTTCTTT. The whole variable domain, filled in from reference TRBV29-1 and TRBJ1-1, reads SAVISQKPSRDICQRGTSLTIQCQVDSQVTMMFWYRQQPGQSLTLIATANQGSEATYESGFVIDKFPISRPNLTFSTLTVSNMSPEDSSIYLCSVQLYLGAHTEAFFGQGTRLTVV.

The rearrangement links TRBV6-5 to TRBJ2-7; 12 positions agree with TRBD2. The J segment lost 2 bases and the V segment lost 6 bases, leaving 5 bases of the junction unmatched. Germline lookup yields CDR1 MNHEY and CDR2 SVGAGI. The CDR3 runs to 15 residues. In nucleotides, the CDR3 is TGTGCCAGCAGCCTGACTAGCGGGGGCCCCTACGAGCAGTACTTC. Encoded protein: CASSLTSGGPYEQYF.

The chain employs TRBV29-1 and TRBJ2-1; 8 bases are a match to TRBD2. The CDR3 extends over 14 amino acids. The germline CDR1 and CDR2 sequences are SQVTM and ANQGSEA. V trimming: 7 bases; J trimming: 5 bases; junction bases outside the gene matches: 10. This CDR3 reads CSALPGLGDNEQFF. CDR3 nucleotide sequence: TGCAGCGCCCTCCCGGGACTAGGAGACAATGAGCAGTTCTTC.

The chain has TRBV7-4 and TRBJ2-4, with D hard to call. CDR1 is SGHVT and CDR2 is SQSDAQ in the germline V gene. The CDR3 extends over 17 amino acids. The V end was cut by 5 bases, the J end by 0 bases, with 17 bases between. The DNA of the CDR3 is TGTGCCAGCAGCCGAGGCGACCTTGCCATAGCCAAAAACATTCAGTACTTC. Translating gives CASSRGDLAIAKNIQYF.

The CDR3 nucleotides are TGTGCCAGCAGCCCTAGCGGGGGGGCGGGGGAGCAGTTCTTC. This sequence encodes CASSPSGGAGEQFF. The chain couples TRBV11-3 to TRBJ2-1, with 12 bases identical to TRBD2. The ends lost 5 bases at V and 10 bases at J; junction bases unmatched: 6. The CDR3 length is 14 residues. CDR1 is SGHNT, CDR2 YENEEA, per germline. The variable domain in full, completed from reference TRBV11-3 and TRBJ2-1, reads EAGVVQSPRYKIIEKKQPVAFWCNPISGHNTLYWYLQNLGQGPELLIRYENEEAVDDSQLPKDRFSAERLKGVDSTLKIQPAELGDSAVYLCASSPSGGAGEQFFGPGTRLTVL.

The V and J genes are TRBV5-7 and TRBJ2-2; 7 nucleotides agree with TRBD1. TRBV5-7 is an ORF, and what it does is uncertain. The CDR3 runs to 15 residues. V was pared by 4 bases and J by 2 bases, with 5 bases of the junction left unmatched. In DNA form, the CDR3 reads TGTGCCAGCAGCCCGCGACAGGGCAACACCGGGGAGCTGTTTTTT. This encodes CASSPRQGNTGELFF.

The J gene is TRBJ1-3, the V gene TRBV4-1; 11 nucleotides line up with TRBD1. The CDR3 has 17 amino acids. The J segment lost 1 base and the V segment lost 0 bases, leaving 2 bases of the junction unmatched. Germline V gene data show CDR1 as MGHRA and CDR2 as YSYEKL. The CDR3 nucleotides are TGCGCCAGCAGCCAAGAGGGGACAGGGGGTTCTGGAAACACCATATATTTT. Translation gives CASSQEGTGGSGNTIYF.

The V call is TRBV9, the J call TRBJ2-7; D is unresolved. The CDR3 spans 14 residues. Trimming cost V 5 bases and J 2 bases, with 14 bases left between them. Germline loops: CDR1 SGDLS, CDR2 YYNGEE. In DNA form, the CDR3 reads TGTGCCAGCAGTCGACAAACAACAGCCTACGAGCAGTACTTC. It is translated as CASSRQTTAYEQYF. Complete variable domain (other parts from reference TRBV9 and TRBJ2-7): DSGVTQTPKHLITATGQRVTLRCSPRSGDLSVYWYQQSLDQGLQFLIQYYNGEERAKGNILERFSAQQFPDLHSELNLSSLELGDSALYFCASSRQTTAYEQYFGPGTRLTVT.

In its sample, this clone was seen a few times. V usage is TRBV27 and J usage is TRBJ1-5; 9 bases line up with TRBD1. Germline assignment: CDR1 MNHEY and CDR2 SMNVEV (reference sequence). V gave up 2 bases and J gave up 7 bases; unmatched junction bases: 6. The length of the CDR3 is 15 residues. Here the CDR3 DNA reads TGTGCCAGCAGTTTAAACGGACAGGGGAACCAGCCCCAGCATTTT. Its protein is CASSLNGQGNQPQHF.

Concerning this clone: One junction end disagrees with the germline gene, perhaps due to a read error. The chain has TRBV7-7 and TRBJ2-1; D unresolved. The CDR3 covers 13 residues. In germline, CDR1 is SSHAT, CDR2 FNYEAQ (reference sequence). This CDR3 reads CASSFHESNEQFF. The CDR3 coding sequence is TGTGCTAGCAGCTTCCACGAGTCGAATGAGCAGTTCTTC.

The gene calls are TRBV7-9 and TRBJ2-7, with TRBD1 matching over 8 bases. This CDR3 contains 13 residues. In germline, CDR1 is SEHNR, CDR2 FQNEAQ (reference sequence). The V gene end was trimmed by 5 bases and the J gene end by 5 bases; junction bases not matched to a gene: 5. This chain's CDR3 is CASSSDRGNEQYF. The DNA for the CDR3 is TGTGCCAGCAGCAGTGACAGGGGTAACGAGCAGTACTTC.

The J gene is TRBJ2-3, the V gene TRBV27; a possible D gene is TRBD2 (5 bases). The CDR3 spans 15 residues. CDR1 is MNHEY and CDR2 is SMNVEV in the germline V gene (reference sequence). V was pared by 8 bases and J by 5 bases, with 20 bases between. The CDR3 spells CASPPSRGIEDTQYF. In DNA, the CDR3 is TGTGCCAGCCCTCCCTCGAGAGGGATTGAAGATACGCAGTATTTT.

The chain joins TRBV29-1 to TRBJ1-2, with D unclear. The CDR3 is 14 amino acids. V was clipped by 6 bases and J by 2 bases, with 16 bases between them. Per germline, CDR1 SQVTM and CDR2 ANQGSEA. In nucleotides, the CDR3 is TGCAGCGTAGTAAGACTATTGGGGAACTATGGCTACACCTTC. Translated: CSVVRLLGNYGYTF.

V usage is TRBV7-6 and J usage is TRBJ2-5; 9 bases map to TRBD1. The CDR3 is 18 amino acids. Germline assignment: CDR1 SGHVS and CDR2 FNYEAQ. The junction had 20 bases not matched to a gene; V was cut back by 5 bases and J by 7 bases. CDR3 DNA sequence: TGTGCCAGCAGCCACCGGGACAGGGTCTTGGGGGCGTCAGGGACCCAGTACTTC. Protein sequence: CASSHRDRVLGASGTQYF.

The CDR3 is CASSLFQGHATNEKLFF. As DNA, the CDR3 is TGTGCCAGCAGCTTGTTTCAGGGGCATGCAACTAATGAAAAACTGTTTTTT. This rearrangement joins TRBV5-6 to TRBJ1-4, with D perhaps matching TRBD1 (6 bases). Germline V CDR1 and CDR2: SGHDT, YYEEEE. V was trimmed by 1 base and J by 0 bases, leaving 13 bases between them. This CDR3 spans 17 amino acids.

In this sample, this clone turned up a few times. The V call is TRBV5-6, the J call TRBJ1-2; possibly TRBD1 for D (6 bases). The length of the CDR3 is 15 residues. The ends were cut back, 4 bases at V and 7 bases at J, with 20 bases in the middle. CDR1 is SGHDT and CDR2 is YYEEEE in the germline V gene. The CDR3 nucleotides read TGTGCCAGCAGCCCGCTCGTAAACAGGGCCGCTGGCTACACCTTC. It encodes CASSPLVNRAAGYTF.

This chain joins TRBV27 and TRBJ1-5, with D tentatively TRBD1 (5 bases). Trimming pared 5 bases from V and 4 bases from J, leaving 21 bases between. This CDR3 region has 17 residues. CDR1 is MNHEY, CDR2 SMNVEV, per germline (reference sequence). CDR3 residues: CASSTLRDRRTNQPQHF. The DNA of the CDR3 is TGTGCCAGCAGTACCCTCCGAGATCGACGGACAAATCAGCCCCAGCATTTT.

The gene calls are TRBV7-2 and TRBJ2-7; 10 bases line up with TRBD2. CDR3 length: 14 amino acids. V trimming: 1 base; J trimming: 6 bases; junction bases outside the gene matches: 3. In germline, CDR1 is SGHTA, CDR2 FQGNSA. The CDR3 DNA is TGTGCCAGCAGCTTAGAAGCGGGGGGGCTCGAGCAGTACTTC. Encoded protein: CASSLEAGGLEQYF.